Shown below are 20 T cell receptor beta chains from a single sample sequenced in a study of cytomegalovirus exposure and HLA in healthy donors. It was with 60 Vbeta and 13 Jbeta primers that the PCR ran. This table comes from immunoSEQ multiplex PCR, and its TCRdb copy is limited to in-frame clones, with some not included. The data hold over 100,000 clones, with approximately 70% observed a single time. What was sequenced was PBMCs. Receptor source: a man aged 25 to 40 in good health and CMV-seropositive.

The rearrangement uses TRBV5-5 and TRBJ1-2, with D tentatively TRBD1 (6 bases). Trimming took 2 bases from V and 8 from J, leaving 13 bases between them. The V gene's germline CDR1 is SGHKS and CDR2 YYEKEE (reference sequence). The CDR3 totals 13 residues. This CDR3 is CASSLGTSGGYTF. In DNA form, the CDR3 reads TGTGCCAGCAGCTTAGGGACATCGGGAGGCTACACCTTC.

Turning to this clone: Distinct nucleotide sequences in the sample also encode this CDR3. V gene TRBV30 combines with J gene TRBJ2-5, with TRBD2 identical over 14 bases. CDR1 and CDR2 from the germline V gene are GTSNPN and SVGIG (reference sequence). V was pared by 2 bases and J by 4 bases, with 3 bases of the junction left unmatched. The CDR3 totals 15 residues. DNA of the CDR3: TGTGCCTGGAGTCCGGGACTAGCGGGGGCAGAGACCCAGTACTTC. Translated: CAWSPGLAGAETQYF.

The chain uses TRBV11-3 and TRBJ2-5, with D tentatively TRBD2 (7 bases). CDR3 length equals 15 residues. The ends were cut back, 5 bases at V and 5 bases at J, with 18 bases in the middle. From germline, CDR1 is SGHNT and CDR2 YENEEA. CDR3 loop: CASSPSGGQPETQYF. CDR3 nucleotides: TGTGCCAGCAGCCCCTCGGGGGGCCAGCCTGAGACCCAGTACTTC. Supplemented by reference TRBV11-3 and TRBJ2-5, the full variable domain reads EAGVVQSPRYKIIEKKQPVAFWCNPISGHNTLYWYLQNLGQGPELLIRYENEEAVDDSQLPKDRFSAERLKGVDSTLKIQPAELGDSAVYLCASSPSGGQPETQYFGPGTRLLVL.

This clone was observed a single time. The chain couples TRBV5-4 to TRBJ2-7; 10 bases align to TRBD2. CDR1 is SGHNT, CDR2 YYREEE, per germline (reference sequence). The CDR3 runs to 16 residues. After removal of 3 bases from V and 0 bases from J, the junction contained 6 bases not matched to a gene. CDR3 sequence (DNA): TGTGCCAGCAGCTCGCCTAGCGGGAGTAGCTCCTACGAGCAGTACGTC. Its translation: CASSSPSGSSSYEQYV.

The gene calls are TRBV9 and TRBJ1-4; maybe TRBD1 (6 bases). This CDR3 region has 16 residues. Trimming took 0 bases from V and 4 from J, leaving 13 bases between them. The germline V gene encodes CDR1 SGDLS and CDR2 YYNGEE. The CDR3 DNA follows: TGTGCCAGCAGCGTAGAACAGGGTCCCTTTAATGAAAAACTGTTTTTT. Translating it yields CASSVEQGPFNEKLFF.

This clone was counted a few times. This chain uses TRBV28 with TRBJ1-6; TRBD1 aligns across 7 bases. J was trimmed by 12 bases and V by 10 bases; bases with no gene match: 9. Germline-derived CDR1 and CDR2 are MDHEN and SYDVKM. The length of the CDR3 is 12 residues. CDR3 bases: TGTGCCATACAGGGGCCTGAGGAACCCCTCCACTTT. This gives the protein CAIQGPEEPLHF.

The chain carries TRBV27 and TRBJ2-3; 9 bases are a match to TRBD2. CDR3 size: 15 residues. J was trimmed by 4 bases and V by 2 bases; bases with no gene match: 4. Germline loops: CDR1 MNHEY, CDR2 SMNVEV (reference sequence). CDR3: CASSLRRGGADTQYF. The CDR3 region has the DNA TGTGCCAGCAGTTTACGGCGGGGGGGAGCAGATACGCAGTATTTT.

J is TRBJ2-7 and V is TRBV2; 12 positions match TRBD1. There are 15 residues in the CDR3. Unmatched junction bases numbered 7, after V lost 5 bases and J lost 5 bases. Germline V gene sequence: CDR1 SNHLY, CDR2 FYNNEI. The DNA of the CDR3 is TGTGCCAGCAGTTCAATGGGACAGGGGGCCAACGAGCAGTACTTC. It translates to CASSSMGQGANEQYF.

The rearrangement joins TRBV19 to TRBJ1-5; D gene ambiguous. The CDR3 is 15 residues long. Trimming cost V 8 bases and J 0 bases, with 14 bases left between them. Germline V gene sequence: CDR1 LNHDA, CDR2 SQIVND (reference sequence). This chain's CDR3 is CASWMSGISNQPQHF. The CDR3 DNA is TGTGCCAGTTGGATGTCAGGTATTAGCAATCAGCCCCAGCATTTT.

The chain couples TRBV27 to TRBJ1-5; D unresolved. This CDR3 spans 15 amino acids. Germline values: CDR1 MNHEY, CDR2 SMNVEV (reference sequence). V dropped 2 bases and J dropped 1 base, with 9 bases sitting between them. CDR3 amino acids: CASSLGGESNQPQHF. In nucleotides, the CDR3 is TGTGCCAGCAGTTTAGGAGGTGAAAGCAATCAGCCCCAGCATTTT.

This chain links TRBV28 with TRBJ1-1; D not resolved. CDR1 and CDR2 (germline): MDHEN, SYDVKM. There are 14 residues in the CDR3. With 5 bases removed from V and 1 base from J, the gap between germline ends came to 11 bases. As DNA, the CDR3 is TGTGCCAGCAGTCCGGCGACACCGAACACTGAAGCTTTCTTT. It translates to CASSPATPNTEAFF. Drawing the rest from reference TRBV28 and TRBJ1-1, the complete variable domain is DVKVTQSSRYLVKRTGEKVFLECVQDMDHENMFWYRQDPGLGLRLIYFSYDVKMKEKGDIPEGYSVSREKKERFSLILESASTNQTSMYLCASSPATPNTEAFFGQGTRLTVV.

In DNA, the CDR3 is TGCGCCAGCAGCTTTATGACAGGGCCTCACTACGAGCAGTACTTC. Its translation is CASSFMTGPHYEQYF. The rearrangement links TRBV5-1 to TRBJ2-7; 7 bases align to TRBD1. In germline, CDR1 is SGHRS, CDR2 YFSETQ. V lost 2 bases to trimming and J lost 3 bases; unmatched junction nucleotides: 8. The CDR3 is 15 amino acids.

This clone was seen once. The V gene is TRBV6-1, the J gene TRBJ1-3; D is unresolved. The V end lost 0 bases, the J end lost 8 bases, and 8 bases lay between the germline ends. This CDR3 comprises 13 residues. Per germline, CDR1 MNHNS and CDR2 SASEGT. DNA of the CDR3: TGTGCCAGCAGTGAAGCGGGAGGAGACACCATATATTTT. Translating it yields CASSEAGGDTIYF.

This clone was observed a handful of times. The J gene is TRBJ2-7, the V gene TRBV27, with TRBD1 matching over 7 bases. Germline lookup yields CDR1 MNHEY and CDR2 SMNVEV (reference sequence). The CDR3 totals 17 residues. V lost 0 bases and J lost 2; bases outside the gene matches: 10. The CDR3 coding sequence is TGTGCCAGCAGTTTATCGACGAGGGGGCGCTGGCCCTACGAGCAGTACGTC. Translated, it gives CASSLSTRGRWPYEQYV.

The chain uses TRBV6-6 and TRBJ1-3; D is possibly TRBD1 (6 bases). V was cut by 4 bases and J by 0 bases, with 7 bases left in between. The germline V gene encodes CDR1 MNHNY and CDR2 SVGAGI (reference sequence). The CDR3 consists of 14 residues. This CDR3 reads CASSWTVSGNTIYF. As DNA, the CDR3 is TGTGCCAGCAGTTGGACAGTCTCTGGAAACACCATATATTTT.

J is TRBJ2-5 and V is TRBV10-2; D gene ambiguous. The tail of the sequence fits TRBJ2-7 better, so the J call may be wrong. Germline CDR1 is WSHSY and CDR2 is SAAADI. The CDR3 is made up of 12 amino acids. In DNA, the CDR3 is TGCGCCAGCAGCCTAACAGAATACGAGCAGTACTTC. Translated, it gives CASSLTEYEQYF.

This clone was counted between two and nine times. This chain's CDR3 is CASGLPLWGRGYNEQFF. DNA for the CDR3: TGTGCTAGTGGTTTGCCTTTGTGGGGCAGGGGCTACAATGAGCAGTTCTTC. The chain joins TRBV12-5 to TRBJ2-1; weak D call: TRBD1 (6 bases). In germline, CDR1 is LGHNT, CDR2 FRNRAP. V was pared by 2 bases and J by 3 bases, with 17 bases between. The CDR3 consists of 17 residues.

V is TRBV4-1 and J is TRBJ1-5; D possibly corresponds to TRBD1 (6 bases). This CDR3 spans 17 amino acids. Germline CDR1 reads MGHRA; CDR2 reads YSYEKL. Trimming cost V 2 bases and J 4 bases, with 18 bases left between them. The CDR3 coding sequence is TGCGCCAGCAGCCAAATAGATGGGGGGGCTCGAAATCAGCCCCAGCATTTT. Translation gives CASSQIDGGARNQPQHF.

The rearrangement links TRBV10-3 to TRBJ2-1, with 7 bases fitting TRBD2. The CDR3 length is 12 residues. The germline V gene encodes CDR1 ENHRY and CDR2 SYGVKD. Losses at the gene ends were 10 bases for V and 3 bases for J; bases not matched to a gene: 3. CDR3 protein: CATKRDYNEQFF. DNA for the CDR3: TGTGCCACTAAGCGGGACTACAATGAGCAGTTCTTC.

The chain combines TRBV7-6 with TRBJ2-1; 9 nucleotides line up with TRBD2. Germline CDR1 and CDR2: SGHVS and FNYEAQ. After removal of 1 base from V and 1 base from J, the junction contained 2 bases not matched to a gene. The CDR3 is 16 residues long. For the CDR3, the DNA is TGTGCCAGCAGCTTAGTGGCGGGAGGGTCCTACAATGAGCAGTTCTTC. Encoded protein: CASSLVAGGSYNEQFF.